The present T cell receptor beta chain was sequenced within a study of blood T cell repertoires in COVID-19. The V end was cut by 1 base, the J end by 5 bases, with 13 bases between. Per germline, CDR1 MDHEN and CDR2 SYDVKM. The CDR3 spans 15 residues. Measured with immunoSEQ multiplex PCR; TCRdb has only the in-frame clones, and not every one. Counted here are approximately 90,000 clones, about 85% occurring once; the ten biggest clones make up nearly 4.5%. This receptor was taken from a man aged 60 to 75 with acute or convalescent COVID-19. Sequencing was carried out using peripheral blood. The V and J genes are TRBV28 and TRBJ2-3; D is perhaps TRBD2 (7 bases). CDR3: CASSLSGAGEDTQYF. Here the CDR3 DNA reads TGTGCCAGCAGTTTATCGGGGGCGGGAGAAGATACGCAGTATTTT.